Listed here are 9 T cell receptor beta chains from one sample, sequenced in a study of T-cell memory formation after mild COVID-19. TCRdb fed the 5' RACE reads into MiXCR, producing one record per CDR3 protein. The data contain fewer than 250,000 distinct CDR3 sequences, roughly a tenth of them singletons. Sample: PBMCs or a T cell subset sorted from them (not recorded which). These receptors originate from a man between 18 and 29 years old who had mild COVID-19 (a few samples of this study predate the infection). Cell type and time point are not known.

V is TRBV5-1 and J is TRBJ2-1; D gene uncertain. The CDR3 consists of 15 residues. The germline CDR1 and CDR2 sequences are SGHRS and YFSETQ. V lost 4 bases and J lost 0, with 11 bases in between. The CDR3 DNA reads as TGCGCCAGCAGCACGGGCCAGACCTCCTACAATGAGCAGTTCTTC. Translated, it gives CASSTGQTSYNEQFF.

In this sample, this clonotype turned up many times. The chain has TRBV7-2 and TRBJ2-3; D tentatively fits TRBD1 or TRBD2 (6 bases each). The germline V gene has CDR1 SGHTA and CDR2 FQGNSA. Trimming took off 1 base at V and 5 bases at J, with 16 bases between the two ends. The CDR3 loop spans 16 amino acids. The CDR3 DNA sequence: TGTGCCAGCAGCTTAGGGGGTATAGGGGGGATAGATACGCAGTATTTT. Encoded protein: CASSLGGIGGIDTQYF.

The chain combines TRBV9 with TRBJ2-5; D unresolved. The CDR3 has 13 amino acids. The germline CDR1 and CDR2 sequences are SGDLS and YYNGEE. Trimming removed 0 bases at V and 2 bases at J, with 5 bases between. The CDR3 coding sequence is TGTGCCAGCAGCGTAGCGGCTCAAGAGACCCAGTACTTC. As protein: CASSVAAQETQYF.

In this sample, this clonotype turned up a few times. This chain connects TRBV6-2 or TRBV6-3 to TRBJ2-7; TRBD1 matches at 9 bases. The CDR3 is made up of 17 amino acids. Germline V gene lookup returns CDR1 MNHEY and CDR2 SVGEGT. V lost 6 bases and J lost 1; bases outside the gene matches: 13. The CDR3: CASRSRDRAWESYEQYF. DNA for the CDR3: TGTGCCAGCAGATCCCGGGACAGGGCATGGGAATCCTACGAGCAGTACTTC.

This clonotype was found a few times. V is TRBV5-6 and J is TRBJ1-1; TRBD1 might be the D (5 bases). Germline V lookup: CDR1 SGHDT, CDR2 YYEEEE. Trimming took 6 bases from V and 4 from J, leaving 13 bases between them. The CDR3 runs 13 residues. CDR3 bases: TGTGCCAGCACCCTGGGGAGGGGCACTGAAGCTTTCTTT. Protein sequence: CASTLGRGTEAFF.

The CDR3 DNA reads TGCAGTGCTAGAGCGCCGGGAGCGGGGGGAGGTACGCAGTATTTT. It codes for CSARAPGAGGGTQYF. This chain joins TRBV20-1 and TRBJ2-3; 9 nucleotides align to TRBD2. Germline values: CDR1 DFQATT, CDR2 SNEGSKA (reference sequence). The V and J ends lost 1 base and 8 bases, in that order; junction bases with no gene match: 10. This CDR3 comprises 15 residues.

The chain recombines TRBV3-1 with TRBJ2-1, with a tentative D call TRBD1 (6 bases). This CDR3 has 14 residues. Germline V gives CDR1 LGHDT, CDR2 YNNKEL (reference sequence). Trimming took off 3 bases at V and 12 bases at J, with 18 bases between the two ends. Here the CDR3 reads CASSHRGFPGGQFF. The CDR3 region has the DNA TGTGCCAGCAGCCATAGGGGGTTTCCTGGAGGGCAGTTCTTC.

V is TRBV7-8 and J is TRBJ1-1; no firm D call. Germline CDR1 reads SGHVS; CDR2 reads FQNEAQ. V was clipped by 5 bases and J by 4 bases, with 17 bases between them. This CDR3 is built from 15 residues. The CDR3 DNA sequence: TGTGCCAGCAGCCAACTCCAGTCTAGACTCACTGAAGCTTTCTTT. This gives the protein CASSQLQSRLTEAFF.

V is TRBV20-1 and J is TRBJ2-2, with TRBD2 identical over 8 bases. V shed 3 bases and J 5 bases; nucleotides not matched to a gene: 8. CDR3 length: 15 residues. Germline V gene sequence: CDR1 DFQATT, CDR2 SNEGSKA (reference sequence). This chain's CDR3 is CSARIHGGGTGELFF. The CDR3 DNA follows: TGCAGTGCTAGGATCCACGGGGGGGGGACCGGGGAGCTGTTTTTT.